The following is a T cell receptor (beta chain) sequence with its context. Its matching antigen is unknown. Germline V gene data show CDR1 as SGHTA and CDR2 as FQGNSA. The CDR3 sequence is 17 residues long. V lost 5 bases to trimming and J lost 0 bases; unmatched junction nucleotides: 8. This record comes from a study of T-cell reconstitution after alpha-beta-depleted transplantation in children. Points from the study as a whole: Roughly two months post-transplant, alpha-beta T cells reportedly originated from several hundred graft clones that had expanded. T-cell numbers and diversity one year post-transplant derived largely from freshly generated T cells. Surviving recipient T cells and thymic progenitors underlay high day-60 TCRbeta diversity in some patients.

The TCRbeta library was prepared with unique molecular identifiers. One entry per CDR3 protein, called by TCRdb with MiXCR from the PCR reads. The table lists around 490,000 distinct CDR3 sequences, approximately 10% of them singletons. This TCR was recovered from a female patient aged 2 to 10 who had a stem cell transplant for aplastic anemia, so the T cells may come from the graft donor. The sample here was PBMCs, mostly from graft donor cells, taken 180 days after TCRalphabeta/CD19-depleted stem cell transplant. V usage is TRBV7-2 and J usage is TRBJ2-7, with 12 bases fitting TRBD2. The CDR3 DNA reads as TGTGCCAGCAGCCTCGCGCTAGCGGGGGGGAGCTCCTACGAGCAGTACTTC. It codes for CASSLALAGGSSYEQYF.